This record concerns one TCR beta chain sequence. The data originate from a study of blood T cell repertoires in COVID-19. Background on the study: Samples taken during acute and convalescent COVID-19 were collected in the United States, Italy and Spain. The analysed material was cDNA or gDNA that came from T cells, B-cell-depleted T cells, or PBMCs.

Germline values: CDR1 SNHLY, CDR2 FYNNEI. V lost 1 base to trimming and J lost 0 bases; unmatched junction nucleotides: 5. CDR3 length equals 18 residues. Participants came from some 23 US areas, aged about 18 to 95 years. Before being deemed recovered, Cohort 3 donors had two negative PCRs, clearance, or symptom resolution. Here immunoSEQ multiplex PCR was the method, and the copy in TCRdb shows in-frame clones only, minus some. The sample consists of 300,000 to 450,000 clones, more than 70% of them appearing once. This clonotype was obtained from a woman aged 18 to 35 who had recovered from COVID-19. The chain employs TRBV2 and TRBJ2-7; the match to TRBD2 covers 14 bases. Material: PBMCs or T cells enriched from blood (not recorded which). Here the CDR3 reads CASSEVGLAGGISYEQYF. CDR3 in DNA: TGTGCCAGCAGTGAAGTTGGACTAGCGGGGGGCATCTCCTACGAGCAGTACTTC.